This entry concerns a single TCR beta chain. Its antigen is still unknown. Per-base qualities were not stored, and no clone one base away is much larger. The data belong to a study of T cell responses to AZD1222 COVID-19 vaccine (dated by TCRdb to 2020 to 2023). Some background on the complete study: A total of about 230 trial participants underwent TCR sequencing, of whom about 200 received two doses of AZD1222 and around 25 received two doses of the MenACWY control vaccine. Enrollment into the trials was organized by age into subgroups of 18-55, 56-69 and 70-plus years, and those subgroups contained approximately 160, 26 and 62 TCR-sequenced participants, respectively.

The CDR3 regions of human TCRbeta chains were analyzed by immunosequencing. As for the original processing: TCRs in the repertoires were compared against a reference library of SARS-CoV-2-specific TCRs that had been generated with the MIRA antigen-specificity platform. Breadth meant the fraction of unique TCRs that were SARS-CoV-2-associated, whereas depth meant the fraction of total T cells that were SARS-CoV-2-associated. Using the MIRA data, every spike-specific TCR was mapped to the spike region that the TCR reacted to and assigned to either a CD4 or a CD8 class. Log10-transformed breadth and depth values were compared by one-way ANOVA with Sidak's multiple comparisons tests. As stored in TCRdb, this immuneACCESS dataset retains in-frame rearrangements with V and J assigned. A fraction of the clones does not appear; measured against another copy, unresolved V genes explain less than half of the discrepancy, and the remainder lacks a known reason. The DNA was the basis for D and trimming; V, J and clone size are from that table. The sample table lists some 170,000 clones, roughly 94% of them with a count of one. The ten most abundant clones make up 4% to 5.5% of the sample.

The sample's time point label, in plain terms: about 28 days (+/-7) after the second vaccine dose. AZD1222 recipients whose second dose came at about 4 weeks and those whose second dose came at about 12 weeks were combined into one group, since spike-specific TCR depth and breadth did not differ between the two schedules. Vaccinee samples were obtained from the UK trials COV001 and COV002, which included a single-blind randomized controlled phase 2/3 trial of AZD1222 (ChAdOx1 nCoV-19) in healthy adults. For TCRbeta chain sequencing, PBMC samples were collected from trial participants at day 0 and at day 28 after the second dose. The investigation overall reported the following: Spike-specific TCR breadth and depth rose significantly after two AZD1222 doses compared with day 0 and with MenACWY recipients. Participants were mostly white British and included more females than males, and it was suggested by the authors that clonal diversity may have been underestimated. CD4 TCRs associated with the vaccine covered the entire spike protein, and the dominant responses were in regions 160-218 and 743-854. Because no samples from the day 14 peak response were available, repertoires could be characterized only after the peak T cell response. Conclusions about previously exposed vaccinees are limited because only five to seven AZD1222 recipients were SARS-CoV-2 seropositive at baseline. The 56-69-year group was small, and its depth increase did not reach significance, likely because of low power. Reportedly, almost half of the unique spike-specific TCRs recognized epitopes lying outside the regions that are mutated in the B.1.351 and B.1.1.7 variants.

The sequence came from an adult who received the AZD1222 COVID-19 vaccine. Sequencing was performed on peripheral blood, taken 28 days after the second AZD1222 dose.

At the DNA level, the sequence is TGTGCCAGCAGCTCACAGGGTCCGGCCTACGAGCAGTACTTC. Its translation reads: CASSSQGPAYEQYF. The sequence links TRBV2 to TRBJ2-7, with a tentative D gene TRBD1 over 6 matching bases. The V and J ends are trimmed by 6 bases and 2 bases, leaving 14 bases between them. Including the terminal cysteine and phenylalanine, the CDR3 comprises 14 residues. The retained sequence is limited to the CDR3, 42 bases, with the frame set at the first base. Sequences SNHLY (CDR1) and FYNNEI (CDR2) are obtained from the germline V gene.